This T cell receptor beta chain stems from a study of blood T cells in healthy people across ages. This clonotype was observed many times. Combining a sample-barcoded 5' primer with a J-beta primer mix, a second PCR ran for about 6 to 11 cycles. All samples gave at least 2.5 million CDR3-containing paired-end reads. One entry per CDR3 protein, called by TCRdb with MiXCR from the 5' RACE reads. The profile shows approximately 960,000 distinct CDR3 sequences, roughly 29% of them singletons. This CDR3 has 13 amino acids. Trimming removed 0 bases at V and 3 bases at J, with 9 bases between. From germline, CDR1 is DFQATT and CDR2 SNEGSKA (reference sequence). This same sample was also part of a study on T cells of mothers and their children.

The specimen was blood. The rearrangement uses TRBV20-1 and TRBJ2-7; D unclear. This sequence was found in a woman aged 40 to 50 in good health. The CDR3 region has the DNA TGCAGTGCTAGAGATAATCAGCGCTACGAGCAGTACTTC. The encoded protein is CSARDNQRYEQYF.